The 27 T cell receptor beta chains below all came from one sample that was sequenced in a study of T cells in Graves' hyperthyroidism and ophthalmopathy. There were TCR beta CDR3 regions amplified from RNA transcripts. The primer set for the first-round RT-PCR of the TCR CDR3 was HTBI. TCRdb processed the multiplex PCR reads anew with MiXCR; each CDR3 protein has one entry. Of 600,000 or so distinct CDR3 sequences in the sample, approximately 15% were seen once. The sample was blood. These receptors came from a woman between 45 and 65 years old with Graves' ophthalmopathy.

This clonotype was detected many times. This chain connects TRBV7-2 to TRBJ1-1; 7 positions agree with TRBD1. The J segment lost 4 bases and the V segment lost 2 bases, leaving 4 bases of the junction unmatched. The CDR3 is made up of 14 amino acids. In germline, CDR1 is SGHTA, CDR2 FQGNSA. The CDR3, as DNA: TGTGCCAGCAGCTTAAGAGGGGGCGGCACTGAAGCTTTCTTT. Encoded protein: CASSLRGGGTEAFF. The entire variable domain, with the rest obtained from reference TRBV7-2 and TRBJ1-1, is as follows: GAGVSQSPSNKVTEKGKDVELRCDPISGHTALYWYRQSLGQGLEFLIYFQGNSAPDKSGLPSDRFSAERTGGSVSTLTIQRTQQEDSAVYLCASSLRGGGTEAFFGQGTRLTVV.

This clonotype came up a few times. V gene TRBV6-5 combines with J gene TRBJ1-1; the D is unclear. CDR1 is MNHEY, CDR2 SVGAGI, per germline. Trimming shortened V by 2 bases and J by 1 base, and 8 bases separated the two germline ends. The CDR3 sequence is 14 residues long. In DNA form, the CDR3 reads TGTGCCAGCAGTTACACGGGTCGGAACACTGAAGCTTTCTTT. Amino acids: CASSYTGRNTEAFF.

The chain uses TRBV4-3 and TRBJ2-1; 12 bases align to TRBD2. V gave up 0 bases and J gave up 7 bases; unmatched junction bases: 7. This CDR3 spans 17 amino acids. Germline loops: CDR1 LGHNA, CDR2 YSLEER. DNA for the CDR3: TGCGCCAGCAGCCAAGAAGGGGGACTAGCGGGCAGAAATGAGCAGTTCTTC. It translates to CASSQEGGLAGRNEQFF.

This clonotype was seen at least ten times. This chain uses TRBV7-8 with TRBJ2-7; D call uncertain. The length of the CDR3 is 12 residues. Germline CDR1 and CDR2: SGHVS and FQNEAQ. V was pared by 1 base and J by 5 bases, with 6 bases between. This CDR3 reads CASSLEAHEQYF. In DNA form, the CDR3 reads TGTGCCAGCAGCTTAGAGGCCCACGAGCAGTACTTC.

The sample holds many counts of this clonotype. This chain links TRBV20-1 with TRBJ2-7; possibly TRBD1 or TRBD2 for D (6 bases each). Trimming pared 5 bases from V and 1 base from J, leaving 12 bases between. The CDR3 has 13 residues. CDR1 is DFQATT and CDR2 is SNEGSKA in the germline V gene (reference sequence). The CDR3 here is CSAAGGGSYEQYF. The CDR3 coding sequence is TGCAGTGCTGCTGGAGGGGGGTCCTACGAGCAGTACTTC.

The rearrangement uses TRBV9 and TRBJ1-1; D gene uncertain. Trimming took off 3 bases at V and 2 bases at J, with 8 bases between the two ends. Per germline, CDR1 SGDLS and CDR2 YYNGEE. CDR3 length: 13 residues. The CDR3 bases are TGTGCCAGCAGCGAGAACAGTAACACTGAAGCTTTCTTT. Residues: CASSENSNTEAFF. Full variable domain (outside the CDR3, taken from reference TRBV9 and TRBJ1-1): DSGVTQTPKHLITATGQRVTLRCSPRSGDLSVYWYQQSLDQGLQFLIQYYNGEERAKGNILERFSAQQFPDLHSELNLSSLELGDSALYFCASSENSNTEAFFGQGTRLTVV.

Many counts were recorded for this clonotype. The chain combines TRBV20-1 with TRBJ2-1, with a possible D match to TRBD2 (5 bases). The CDR3 sequence is 16 residues long. The germline CDR1 and CDR2 sequences are DFQATT and SNEGSKA (reference sequence). Trimming took 0 bases from V and 2 from J, leaving 14 bases between them. The CDR3 protein is CSARDPAGAAYNEQFF. As DNA, the CDR3 is TGCAGTGCTAGAGATCCTGCGGGCGCGGCCTACAATGAGCAGTTCTTC.

This clonotype was observed a handful of times. The J gene is TRBJ2-1, the V gene TRBV6-1; D call uncertain. This CDR3 comprises 13 residues. The ends were cut back, 8 bases at V and 4 bases at J, with 12 bases in the middle. Looked up from germline, CDR1 is MNHNS and CDR2 is SASEGT. The CDR3 nucleotides read TGTGCCAGCTCGGTAAAGGTGTACAATGAGCAGTTCTTC. Amino acid sequence: CASSVKVYNEQFF.

This clonotype was observed at least ten times. The gene calls are TRBV6-2 or TRBV6-3 and TRBJ2-1; 9 positions agree with TRBD1. Germline CDR1 is MNHEY and CDR2 is SVGEGT. The CDR3 runs 15 residues. V gave up 6 bases and J gave up 3 bases; unmatched junction bases: 6. This CDR3 reads CASSPGTGIYNEQFF. The CDR3 region has the DNA TGTGCCAGCAGCCCCGGGACAGGGATCTACAATGAGCAGTTCTTC.

In its sample, this clonotype was seen many times. V usage is TRBV13 and J usage is TRBJ1-3; 8 bases map to TRBD1. The trim removed 5 bases at V and 4 bases at J, leaving 10 bases unmatched. The CDR3 length is 16 residues. CDR1 is PRHDT and CDR2 is FYEKMQ in the germline V gene (reference sequence). The chain's CDR3 is CASSPPDRVVGNTIYF. The CDR3 nucleotides read TGTGCCAGCAGCCCCCCGGACAGGGTGGTCGGAAACACCATATATTTT.

The chain links TRBV7-2 to TRBJ2-7, with D unclear. The V gene's germline CDR1 is SGHTA and CDR2 FQGNSA. V lost 1 base to trimming and J lost 6 bases, with 13 bases between them. The length of the CDR3 is 14 residues. Written as DNA, the CDR3 is TGTGCCAGCAGCTTAGTAAACTGGGGATCCGAGCAGTACTTC. Its protein product is CASSLVNWGSEQYF.

In its sample, this clonotype was seen a few times. This may be a read error, as it is one base from a much larger clone. The CDR3 protein is CASSTTGSSHNEQFF. For the CDR3, the DNA is TGTGCCAGCAGCACGACAGGGAGCTCCCACAATGAGCAGTTCTTC. The genes are TRBV12-3 or TRBV12-4 and TRBJ2-1; 7 nucleotides match TRBD1. This CDR3 region has 15 residues.

A few counts support this clonotype. The rearrangement uses TRBV30 and TRBJ1-5; D unresolved. The CDR3 contains 13 residues. Trimming stripped 2 bases from V and 0 bases from J, with 5 bases between. Germline CDR1 reads GTSNPN; CDR2 reads SVGIG (reference sequence). Written as DNA, the CDR3 is TGTGCCTGGAGTACAAATAGCAATCAGCCCCAGCATTTT. Protein sequence: CAWSTNSNQPQHF.

This clonotype was recorded many times. V and J are TRBV7-2 and TRBJ1-5; D might be TRBD1 (5 bases). CDR3 size: 16 residues. Per germline, CDR1 SGHTA and CDR2 FQGNSA. The V gene lost 1 base and the J gene lost 6 bases, with 16 bases spanning the gap. CDR3: CASSLVFDRMGQPQHF. CDR3 sequence (DNA): TGTGCCAGCAGCTTAGTGTTTGACAGAATGGGTCAGCCCCAGCATTTT.

This clonotype was seen a few times. This sequence joins TRBV7-2 and TRBJ1-2; a possible D gene is TRBD1 (5 bases). Trimming took off 2 bases at V and 2 bases at J, with 15 bases between the two ends. CDR1 SGHTA and CDR2 FQGNSA come from the germline V gene. This CDR3 is built from 16 residues. The CDR3 coding sequence is TGTGCCAGCAGCTTATTTGGAGTGGGGCGAAACTATGGCTACACCTTC. It encodes CASSLFGVGRNYGYTF.

This clonotype was found many times. The chain recombines TRBV18 with TRBJ1-5; TRBD1 agrees at 7 bases. Trimming cost V 3 bases and J 3 bases; bases outside gene matches: 5. CDR3 length: 15 residues. CDR1 KGHSH and CDR2 LQKENI come from the germline V gene. The CDR3: CASSPGQRYNQPQHF. CDR3 coding DNA: TGTGCCAGCTCACCGGGACAGCGGTACAATCAGCCCCAGCATTTT. The variable domain in full, with the rest retrieved from reference TRBV18 and TRBJ1-5, is NAGVMQNPRHLVRRRGQEARLRCSPMKGHSHVYWYRQLPEEGLKFMVYLQKENIIDESGMPKERFSAEFPKEGPSILRIQQVVRGDSAAYFCASSPGQRYNQPQHFGDGTRLSIL.

The chain carries TRBV11-1 and TRBJ2-2, with 13 bases that match TRBD2. V was pared by 4 bases and J by 6 bases, with 8 bases of the junction left unmatched. The CDR3 loop spans 17 amino acids. In germline, CDR1 is SGHAT, CDR2 FQDESV (reference sequence). The CDR3 is CASSSWTSGRWAGELFF. In DNA, the CDR3 is TGTGCCAGCAGCTCCTGGACTAGCGGGAGATGGGCCGGGGAGCTGTTTTTT.

This clonotype was seen repeatedly, ten times or more. The rearrangement uses TRBV24-1 and TRBJ2-1, with 8 bases that match TRBD2. Germline loops: CDR1 KGHDR, CDR2 SFDVKD. The trim removed 1 base at V and 4 bases at J, leaving 2 bases unmatched. There are 15 residues in the CDR3. CDR3 coding DNA: TGTGCCACCAGTGATTTCGGACTAGCTTACAATGAGCAGTTCTTC. Translated, it gives CATSDFGLAYNEQFF.

This clonotype appeared many times. This chain connects TRBV29-1 to TRBJ2-7; the D gene is possibly TRBD1 (6 bases). CDR3 length equals 17 residues. The V gene lost 5 bases and the J gene lost 0 bases, with 23 bases spanning the gap. Germline V gene sequence: CDR1 SQVTM, CDR2 ANQGSEA. CDR3 DNA sequence: TGCAGCGTTATAAGTCTCGAGACAGGTACATCCTCCTACGAGCAGTACTTC. It specifies CSVISLETGTSSYEQYF.

This clonotype was observed a handful of times. A read error may produce the germline difference seen at one junction end. The chain has TRBV6-4 and TRBJ1-2; D remains ambiguous. Per the germline V gene, CDR1 is MRHNA and CDR2 is SNTAGT. The CDR3 runs to 14 residues. The CDR3 sequence is CASSYSKKSYGYTF. CDR3 sequence (DNA): TGTGCCAGCAGTTACTCTAAGAAGAGCTATGGCTACACCTTC.

This clonotype was detected ten times or more. This sequence joins TRBV20-1 and TRBJ2-2; possible D gene TRBD2, 6 bases. The CDR3 runs 14 residues. Deletions cut 3 bases from V and 4 bases from J, with 12 bases between. In germline, CDR1 is DFQATT, CDR2 SNEGSKA (reference sequence). In DNA, the CDR3 is TGCAGTGCTAGGCGGGGCGCCGGCACCGGGGAGCTGTTTTTT. Translating it yields CSARRGAGTGELFF.

There are many counts of this clonotype. This chain joins TRBV7-9 and TRBJ1-5; D gene ambiguous. Germline V gene sequence: CDR1 SEHNR, CDR2 FQNEAQ (reference sequence). This CDR3 region has 14 residues. The ends were cut back, 1 base at V and 4 bases at J, with 8 bases in the middle. The CDR3 loop reads CASSLGAGNQPQHF. For the CDR3, the DNA is TGTGCCAGCAGCTTAGGGGCGGGGAATCAGCCCCAGCATTTT.

The chain uses TRBV6-2 or TRBV6-3 and TRBJ2-2; 10 nucleotides line up with TRBD2. CDR1 and CDR2 (germline): MNHEY, SVGEGT. This CDR3 comprises 16 residues. The V and J ends lost 2 bases and 6 bases, in that order; junction bases with no gene match: 6. CDR3 sequence reads: CASSYGLAGVSGELFF. The CDR3 DNA sequence: TGTGCCAGCAGTTACGGTCTAGCGGGAGTATCCGGGGAGCTGTTTTTT.

Many counts were recorded for this clonotype. This chain links TRBV28 with TRBJ2-1, with a possible D match to TRBD2 (6 bases). CDR1 is MDHEN, CDR2 SYDVKM, per germline. V dropped 3 bases and J dropped 4 bases, with 16 bases sitting between them. CDR3 length equals 16 residues. CDR3 protein: CASSFRAEGFYNEQFF. CDR3 coding DNA: TGTGCCAGCAGTTTCCGTGCGGAGGGCTTTTACAATGAGCAGTTCTTC.

The chain joins TRBV4-3 to TRBJ2-2; 10 bases align to TRBD2. This CDR3 is 16 amino acids long. Trimming at V came to 2 bases and at J to 4 bases, leaving 4 bases not matched to a gene. The V gene's germline CDR1 is LGHNA and CDR2 YSLEER. In nucleotides, the CDR3 is TGCGCCAGCAGCCAACTAGCGGGAGCTGTCACCGGGGAGCTGTTTTTT. As protein: CASSQLAGAVTGELFF.

Notes on this clonotype: The missing conserved phenylalanine or tryptophan at the end of this CDR3 makes a read error likely. Because the CDR3's place on the DNA is in doubt, the DNA is left out and the CDR3 is given as listed by TCRdb. The CDR3 here is CASSVPGLA. This chain joins TRBV9 and TRBJ1-3. The CDR3 is made up of 9 amino acids, end residues included. Germline V CDR1 and CDR2: SGDLS, YYNGEE.

This clonotype was seen repeatedly, ten times or more. The rearrangement links TRBV20-1 to TRBJ2-4; 12 bases are a match to TRBD2. Germline V gene sequence: CDR1 DFQATT, CDR2 SNEGSKA (reference sequence). CDR3 size: 19 residues. Trimming at V came to 3 bases and at J to 3 bases, leaving 15 bases not matched to a gene. The DNA for the CDR3 is TGCAGTGCTAGTCAGCCTGGACTAGCGGGAAATGGGTTCAAAAACATTCAGTACTTC. It is translated as CSASQPGLAGNGFKNIQYF.